Below, 9 T cell receptor beta chains from the same sample are listed, as sequenced in a study of T-cell reconstitution after alpha-beta-depleted transplantation in children. Researchers prepared the TCRbeta library using unique molecular identifiers, the study reports. TCRdb reprocessed the PCR reads with MiXCR, giving one entry per CDR3 protein. Among approximately 290,000 distinct CDR3 sequences listed, under 14% were seen once. This material consisted of peripheral blood, taken 180 days after TCRalphabeta/CD19-depleted stem cell transplant. The receptors originated from a male patient under 10 years old who had a stem cell transplant for chronic granulomatous disease, so the T cells may come from the graft donor.

This clonotype has at least ten counts. The chain combines TRBV7-8 with TRBJ2-7, with 12 bases lining up with TRBD2. This CDR3 is 15 amino acids long. J lost 2 bases, V lost 5 bases, and 4 bases had no gene match. Germline V gene data show CDR1 as SGHVS and CDR2 as FQNEAQ. The DNA of the CDR3 is TGTGCCAGCAGCCCAAGGACTAGCGGGACCTACGAGCAGTACTTC. Amino acids: CASSPRTSGTYEQYF.

A note on this clonotype: This sequence may be a read error, since a much larger clone differs from it by one base. This chain joins TRBV6-1 and TRBJ2-1, with D possibly matching TRBD1 (5 bases). The CDR3 is 17 residues long. Germline V gene data show CDR1 as MNHNS and CDR2 as SASEGT. The CDR3 protein is CASSPQGFGDSYNEQSF. CDR3 coding DNA: TGTGCCAGCAGTCCTCAGGGTTTCGGAGACTCCTACAATGAGCAGTCCTTC.

There are a few counts of this clonotype. The V gene is TRBV20-1, the J gene TRBJ2-1; 8 positions match TRBD1. CDR3 length: 13 amino acids. Germline V CDR1 and CDR2: DFQATT, SNEGSKA (reference sequence). With 6 bases clipped from V and 2 bases from J, the junction kept 3 bases outside the gene matches. The chain's CDR3 is CSAGTGAYNEQFF. The CDR3 DNA sequence: TGCAGTGCCGGGACAGGAGCCTACAATGAGCAGTTCTTC.

This clonotype was recorded many times. This chain joins TRBV3-1 and TRBJ2-1; possibly TRBD2 for D (6 bases). Trimming shortened V by 1 base and J by 9 bases, and 19 bases separated the two germline ends. The CDR3 is 16 residues long. Germline V gene sequence: CDR1 LGHDT, CDR2 YNNKEL (reference sequence). The CDR3 DNA follows: TGTGCCAGCAGCCAAGTATCGGCGGGAAAGTTGGCTGAGCAGTTCTTC. Its protein is CASSQVSAGKLAEQFF.

This clonotype came up many times. The V gene is TRBV4-3, the J gene TRBJ2-7; D is possibly TRBD1 or TRBD2 (5 bases each). The length of the CDR3 is 15 residues. CDR1 is LGHNA and CDR2 is YSLEER in the germline V gene. With 1 base removed from V and 4 bases from J, the gap between germline ends came to 14 bases. This CDR3 reads CASSQVFGREYEQYF. Here the CDR3 DNA reads TGCGCCAGCAGCCAAGTGTTCGGCAGGGAGTACGAGCAGTACTTC.

Many counts were recorded for this clonotype. The V gene is TRBV29-1, the J gene TRBJ2-1; 9 positions match TRBD2. CDR1 and CDR2 from the germline V gene are SQVTM and ANQGSEA. There are 14 residues in the CDR3. The V gene end was trimmed by 6 bases and the J gene end by 6 bases; junction bases not matched to a gene: 9. CDR3 coding DNA: TGCAGCGTCGTTAGCGGGGGCCCAATCAATGAGCAGTTCTTC. Translated: CSVVSGGPINEQFF.

This clonotype was observed at least ten times. The chain links TRBV29-1 to TRBJ1-3, with D tentatively TRBD1 (5 bases). Trimming took off 7 bases at V and 0 bases at J, with 22 bases between the two ends. The CDR3 runs to 17 residues. From germline, CDR1 is SQVTM and CDR2 ANQGSEA. In DNA form, the CDR3 reads TGCAGCGCCGTTGATCCTTGGGGACGGGGCTCTGGAAACACCATATATTTT. Translated: CSAVDPWGRGSGNTIYF.

V and J are TRBV5-4 and TRBJ1-1; D might be TRBD1 (6 bases). Trimming removed 0 bases from V and 7 bases from J, with 16 bases in between. The CDR3 covers 15 residues. Per the germline V gene, CDR1 is SGHNT and CDR2 is YYREEE (reference sequence). DNA for the CDR3: TGTGCCAGCAGCTTGGGGTTAGGGGGTTTCGGTGAAGCTTTCTTT. This gives the protein CASSLGLGGFGEAFF.

A few counts support this clonotype. This chain joins TRBV4-2 and TRBJ2-7; perhaps TRBD2 as D (5 bases). The CDR3 has 16 residues. Trimming left V 0 bases short and J 4 bases short, with 16 bases between. Germline V gives CDR1 LGHNA, CDR2 YNFKEQ. The CDR3 sequence is CASSQEPDGVGYEQYF. The CDR3 region has the DNA TGTGCCAGCAGCCAAGAACCCGACGGGGTGGGATACGAGCAGTACTTC.